Following are 7 T cell receptor beta chains from one sample sequenced in a study of healthy donors' naive CD4 and CD8 T cells. Each TCR library used 500 ng of total RNA and a linear amplification protocol. MiXCR, applied by TCRdb to the reads, yields one record per CDR3 protein. The sample has about 200,000 distinct CDR3 sequences; around 74% are singletons. Sequenced material: naive CD4+ and CD8+ T cells sorted from blood, pooled from several donors. Receptors were obtained from a pool of human donors in good health; the sample pools cells from several healthy donors.

In its sample, this clonotype was seen once. The chain recombines TRBV29-1 with TRBJ1-2; no definite D call. Germline V CDR1 and CDR2: SQVTM, ANQGSEA. The CDR3 sequence is 15 residues long. V was trimmed by 3 bases and J by 2 bases, leaving 16 bases between them. The CDR3 nucleotides are TGCAGCGTTGATTTTTTCCGGGGAACGAACTATGGCTACACCTTC. Translated: CSVDFFRGTNYGYTF.

This rearrangement joins TRBV7-8 to TRBJ2-7, with 7 positions matching TRBD1. With 5 bases clipped from V and 2 bases from J, the junction kept 6 bases outside the gene matches. The CDR3 extends over 14 amino acids. Germline V lookup: CDR1 SGHVS, CDR2 FQNEAQ. The CDR3 loop reads CASSPDRAPYEQYF. In nucleotides, the CDR3 is TGTGCCAGCAGCCCCGACAGGGCTCCCTACGAGCAGTACTTC. Variable domain in full (rest from reference TRBV7-8 and TRBJ2-7): GAGVSQSPRYKVAKRGQDVALRCDPISGHVSLFWYQQALGQGPEFLTYFQNEAQLDKSGLPSDRFFAERPEGSVSTLKIQRTQQEDSAVYLCASSPDRAPYEQYFGPGTRLTVT.

This clonotype came up many times. This sequence joins TRBV12-3 or TRBV12-4 and TRBJ2-6; D gene ambiguous. Trimming shortened V by 9 bases and J by 5 bases, and 5 bases separated the two germline ends. This CDR3 comprises 11 residues. CDR3 sequence reads: CASFWANVLTF. For the CDR3, the DNA is TGTGCCAGTTTCTGGGCCAACGTCCTGACTTTC.

V and J are TRBV21-1 and TRBJ2-4; the D call TRBD1 from the table was never checked on the DNA. TRBV21-1 is listed as a pseudogene. The CDR3 contains 18 residues. The CDR3 protein is CASSKISDRALAKNIQYF. The CDR3 DNA reads TGTGCCAGCAGCAAAATTTCTGACAGGGCCCTAGCCAAAAACATTCAGTACTTC.

This sequence joins TRBV6-5 and TRBJ1-2, with TRBD1 as a possible D gene (5 bases). Germline-derived CDR1 and CDR2 are MNHEY and SVGAGI. V was trimmed by 0 bases and J by 3 bases, leaving 11 bases between them. The CDR3 has 15 amino acids. The CDR3 bases are TGTGCCAGCAGTTACTCGATAGACAGTTACTATGGCTACACCTTC. Translated, it gives CASSYSIDSYYGYTF.

This clonotype came up a few times. This sequence joins TRBV10-3 and TRBJ2-1; D may be TRBD1 (6 bases). Germline assignment: CDR1 ENHRY and CDR2 SYGVKD. With 7 bases removed from V and 2 bases from J, the gap between germline ends came to 12 bases. The CDR3 covers 14 residues. The CDR3 DNA sequence: TGTGCCATCAACCCGGGACAAACCTACAATGAGCAGTTCTTC. Its translation is CAINPGQTYNEQFF.

The chain is built from TRBV30 and TRBJ2-7; possibly TRBD2 for D (6 bases). The V gene lost 3 bases and the J gene lost 6 bases, with 15 bases spanning the gap. Germline CDR1 GTSNPN, CDR2 SVGIG (reference sequence). The CDR3 loop spans 13 amino acids. The CDR3 DNA reads as TGTGCCTGGAGGTCGGTCAGCGGGCTCGAGCAGTACTTC. Translation gives CAWRSVSGLEQYF.